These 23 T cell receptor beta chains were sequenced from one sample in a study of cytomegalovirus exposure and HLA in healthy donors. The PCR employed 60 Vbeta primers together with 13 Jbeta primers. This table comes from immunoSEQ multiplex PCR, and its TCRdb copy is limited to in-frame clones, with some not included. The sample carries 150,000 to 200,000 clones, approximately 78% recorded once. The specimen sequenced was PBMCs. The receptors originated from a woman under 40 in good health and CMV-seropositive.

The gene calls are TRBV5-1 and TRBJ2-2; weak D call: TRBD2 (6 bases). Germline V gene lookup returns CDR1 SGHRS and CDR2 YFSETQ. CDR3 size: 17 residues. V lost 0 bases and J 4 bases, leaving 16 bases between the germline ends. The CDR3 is CASSLGVKGGTTGELFF. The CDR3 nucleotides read TGCGCCAGCAGCTTGGGAGTAAAGGGCGGGACCACCGGGGAGCTGTTTTTT.

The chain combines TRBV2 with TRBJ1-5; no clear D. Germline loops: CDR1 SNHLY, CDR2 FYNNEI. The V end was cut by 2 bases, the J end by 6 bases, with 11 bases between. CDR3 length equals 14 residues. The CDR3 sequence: CASSELRVSQPQHF. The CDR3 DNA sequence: TGTGCCAGCAGTGAATTGCGGGTCTCTCAGCCCCAGCATTTT.

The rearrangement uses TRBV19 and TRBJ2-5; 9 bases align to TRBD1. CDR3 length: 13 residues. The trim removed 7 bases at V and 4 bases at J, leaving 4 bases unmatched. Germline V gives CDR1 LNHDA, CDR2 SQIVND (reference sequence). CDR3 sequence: CASNPTGGETQYF. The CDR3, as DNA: TGTGCCAGTAACCCGACAGGGGGAGAGACCCAGTACTTC. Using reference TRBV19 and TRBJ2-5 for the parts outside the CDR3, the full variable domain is DGGITQSPKYLFRKEGQNVTLSCEQNLNHDAMYWYRQDPGQGLRLIYYSQIVNDFQKGDIAEGYSVSREKKESFPLTVTSAQKNPTAFYLCASNPTGGETQYFGPGTRLLVL.

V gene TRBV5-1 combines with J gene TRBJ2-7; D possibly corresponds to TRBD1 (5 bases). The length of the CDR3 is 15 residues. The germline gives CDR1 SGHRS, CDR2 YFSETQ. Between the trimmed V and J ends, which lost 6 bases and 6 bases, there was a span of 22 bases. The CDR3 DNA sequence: TGCGCCAGCATTCCCGGGCCAGGGAATATGGCCGAGCAGTACTTC. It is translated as CASIPGPGNMAEQYF.

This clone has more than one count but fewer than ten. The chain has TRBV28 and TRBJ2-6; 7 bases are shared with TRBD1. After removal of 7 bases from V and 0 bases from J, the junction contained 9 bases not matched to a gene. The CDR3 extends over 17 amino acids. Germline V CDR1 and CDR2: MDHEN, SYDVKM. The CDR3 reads CASTQGESSSGANVLTF. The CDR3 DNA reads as TGTGCCAGCACCCAGGGGGAATCCAGCTCTGGGGCCAACGTCCTGACTTTC.

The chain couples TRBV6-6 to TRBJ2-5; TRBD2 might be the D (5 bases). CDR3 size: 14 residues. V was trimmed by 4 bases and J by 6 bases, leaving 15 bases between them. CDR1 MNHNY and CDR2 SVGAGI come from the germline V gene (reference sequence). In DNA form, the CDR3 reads TGTGCCAGCAGTTTAAGCGGAAGTATAAAGACCCAGTACTTC. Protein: CASSLSGSIKTQYF.

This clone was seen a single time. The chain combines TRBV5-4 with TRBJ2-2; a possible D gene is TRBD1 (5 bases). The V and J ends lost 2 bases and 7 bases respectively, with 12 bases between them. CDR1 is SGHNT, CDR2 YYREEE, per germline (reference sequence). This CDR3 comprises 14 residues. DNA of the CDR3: TGTGCCAGCAGCTTTGATAGGGGTATCGGGGAGCTGTTTTTT. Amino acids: CASSFDRGIGELFF.

The CDR3 bases are TGTGCCAGCAGTGTACAGGGAACTCAGGGTCAGCCCCAGCATTTT. Translating gives CASSVQGTQGQPQHF. V and J are TRBV2 and TRBJ1-5, with a possible D match to TRBD1 (6 bases). V dropped 4 bases and J dropped 6 bases, with 16 bases sitting between them. This CDR3 spans 15 amino acids. Per the germline V gene, CDR1 is SNHLY and CDR2 is FYNNEI.

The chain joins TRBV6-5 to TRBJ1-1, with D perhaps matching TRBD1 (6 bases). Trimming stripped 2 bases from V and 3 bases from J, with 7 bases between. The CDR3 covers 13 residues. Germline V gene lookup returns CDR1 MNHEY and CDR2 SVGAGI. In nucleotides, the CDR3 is TGTGCCAGCAGTTACAAGGGGGACACTGAAGCTTTCTTT. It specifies CASSYKGDTEAFF.

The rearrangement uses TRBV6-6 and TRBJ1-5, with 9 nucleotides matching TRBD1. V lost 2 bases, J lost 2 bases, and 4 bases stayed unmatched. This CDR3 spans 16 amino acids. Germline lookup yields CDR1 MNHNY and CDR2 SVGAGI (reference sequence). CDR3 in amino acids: CASSYTRDRGNQPQHF. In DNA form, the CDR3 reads TGTGCCAGCAGTTACACCCGGGACAGGGGCAATCAGCCCCAGCATTTT.

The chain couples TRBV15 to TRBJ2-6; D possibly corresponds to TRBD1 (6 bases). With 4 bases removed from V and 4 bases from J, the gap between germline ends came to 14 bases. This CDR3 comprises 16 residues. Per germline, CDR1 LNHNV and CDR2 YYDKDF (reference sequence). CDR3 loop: CATSTEQGTGANVLTF. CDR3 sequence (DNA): TGTGCCACCAGCACCGAACAGGGCACCGGGGCCAACGTCCTGACTTTC.

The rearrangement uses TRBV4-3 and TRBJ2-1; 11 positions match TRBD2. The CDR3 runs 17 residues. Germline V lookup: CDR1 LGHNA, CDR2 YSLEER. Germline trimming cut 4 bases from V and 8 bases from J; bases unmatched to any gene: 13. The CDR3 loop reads CASSREHLLAGVDEQFF. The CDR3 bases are TGCGCCAGCAGCCGAGAACACTTACTAGCGGGAGTCGATGAGCAGTTCTTC.

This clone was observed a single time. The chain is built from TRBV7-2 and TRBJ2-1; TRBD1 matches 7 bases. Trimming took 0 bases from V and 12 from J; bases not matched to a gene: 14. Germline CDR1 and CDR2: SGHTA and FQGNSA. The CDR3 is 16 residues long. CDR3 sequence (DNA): TGTGCCAGCAGCTTAGCTCAGGGGGTTAAGTATATGCGGCAGTTCTTC. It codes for CASSLAQGVKYMRQFF.

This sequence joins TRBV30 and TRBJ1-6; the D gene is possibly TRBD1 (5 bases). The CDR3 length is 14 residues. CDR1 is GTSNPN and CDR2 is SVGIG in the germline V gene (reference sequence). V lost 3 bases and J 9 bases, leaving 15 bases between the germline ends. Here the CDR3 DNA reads TGTGCCTGGAGCCCAGGGTTCAGTGGTTCACCCCTCCACTTT. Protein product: CAWSPGFSGSPLHF.

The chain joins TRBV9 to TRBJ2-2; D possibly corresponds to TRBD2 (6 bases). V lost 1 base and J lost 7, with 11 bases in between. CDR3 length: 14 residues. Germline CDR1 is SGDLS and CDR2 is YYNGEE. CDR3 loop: CASSVSGLSGELFF. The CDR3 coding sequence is TGTGCCAGCAGCGTAAGCGGGTTAAGCGGGGAGCTGTTTTTT.

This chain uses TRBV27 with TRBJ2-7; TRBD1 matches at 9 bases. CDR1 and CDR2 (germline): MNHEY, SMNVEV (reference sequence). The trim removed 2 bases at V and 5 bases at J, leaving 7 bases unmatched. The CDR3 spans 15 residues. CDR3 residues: CASSLPGTGSNEQYF. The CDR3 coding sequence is TGTGCCAGCAGTTTACCCGGGACAGGGTCAAACGAGCAGTACTTC.

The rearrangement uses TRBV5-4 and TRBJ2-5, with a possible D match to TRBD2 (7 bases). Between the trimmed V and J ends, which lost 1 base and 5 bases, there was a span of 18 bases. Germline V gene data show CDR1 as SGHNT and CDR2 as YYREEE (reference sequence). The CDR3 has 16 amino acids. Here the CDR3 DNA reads TGTGCCAGCAGCTTGCCCGGGAGGAGGGGGAAGGAGACCCAGTACTTC. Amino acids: CASSLPGRRGKETQYF.

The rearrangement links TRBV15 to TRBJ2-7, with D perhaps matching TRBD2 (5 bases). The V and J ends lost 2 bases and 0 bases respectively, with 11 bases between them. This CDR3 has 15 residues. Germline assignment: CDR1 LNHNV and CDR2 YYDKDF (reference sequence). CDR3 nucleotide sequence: TGTGCCACCAGCAGAAGTAGACGGGGCTCCTACGAGCAGTACTTC. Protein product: CATSRSRRGSYEQYF.

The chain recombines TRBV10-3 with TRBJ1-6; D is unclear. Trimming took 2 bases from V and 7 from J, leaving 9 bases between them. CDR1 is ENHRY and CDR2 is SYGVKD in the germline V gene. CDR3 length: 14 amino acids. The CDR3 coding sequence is TGTGCCATCAGTGAGGACGGGTTAAATTCACCCCTCCACTTT. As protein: CAISEDGLNSPLHF.

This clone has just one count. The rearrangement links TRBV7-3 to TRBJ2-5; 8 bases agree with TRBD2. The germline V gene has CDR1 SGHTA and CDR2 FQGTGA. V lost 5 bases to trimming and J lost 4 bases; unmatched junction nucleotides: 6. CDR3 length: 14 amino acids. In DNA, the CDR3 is TGTGCCAGCAGCCCAGCGGGAGCTTTAGAGACCCAGTACTTC. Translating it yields CASSPAGALETQYF.

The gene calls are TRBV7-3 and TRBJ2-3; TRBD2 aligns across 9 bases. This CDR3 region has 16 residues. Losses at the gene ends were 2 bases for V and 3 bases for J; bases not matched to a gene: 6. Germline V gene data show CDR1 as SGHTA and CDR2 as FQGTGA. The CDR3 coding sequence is TGTGCCAGCAGCTTAGGAGGCGGGGGGGCAACAGATACGCAGTATTTT. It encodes CASSLGGGGATDTQYF.

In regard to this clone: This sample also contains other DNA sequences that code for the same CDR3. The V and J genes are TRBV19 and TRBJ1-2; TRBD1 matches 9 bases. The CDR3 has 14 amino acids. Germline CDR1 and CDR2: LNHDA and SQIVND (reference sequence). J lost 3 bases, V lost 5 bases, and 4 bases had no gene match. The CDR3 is CASSLRTGDYGYTF. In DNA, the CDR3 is TGTGCCAGTAGTCTTAGGACAGGGGACTATGGCTACACCTTC. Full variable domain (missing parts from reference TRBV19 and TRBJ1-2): DGGITQSPKYLFRKEGQNVTLSCEQNLNHDAMYWYRQDPGQGLRLIYYSQIVNDFQKGDIAEGYSVSREKKESFPLTVTSAQKNPTAFYLCASSLRTGDYGYTFGSGTRLTVV.

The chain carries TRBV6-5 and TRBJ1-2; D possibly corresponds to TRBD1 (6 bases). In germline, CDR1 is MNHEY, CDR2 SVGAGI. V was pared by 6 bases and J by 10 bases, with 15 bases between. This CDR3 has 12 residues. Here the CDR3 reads CASSLRSGDYTF. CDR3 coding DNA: TGTGCCAGCAGCCTTAGGTCAGGGGACTACACCTTC.